Below are 4 T cell receptor beta chains sequenced from a single sample in a study of T-cell reconstitution after alpha-beta-depleted transplantation in children. During its preparation, the TCRbeta library received unique molecular identifiers. TCRdb used MiXCR to reprocess the PCR reads, holding one entry per CDR3 protein. The repertoire consists of approximately 270,000 distinct CDR3 sequences, with about a tenth occurring once and the leading ten covering roughly 9.1%. The sequenced sample was PBMCs from the stem cell graft donor, obtained from the stem cell graft. The receptors come from a human donor who donated a stem cell graft to a child with SCID.

This clonotype was observed many times. The V gene is TRBV28, the J gene TRBJ2-3; D could derive from TRBD1 or TRBD2 (5 bases each). CDR1 and CDR2 from the germline V gene are MDHEN and SYDVKM. Trimming removed 7 bases at V and 5 bases at J, with 22 bases between. The CDR3 extends over 16 amino acids. The CDR3, as DNA: TGTGCCAGCACCCTTACGATCAGAGGGGTGGGAGATACGCAGTATTTT. Translated, it gives CASTLTIRGVGDTQYF.

In this sample, this clonotype turned up many times. V is TRBV12-3 or TRBV12-4 and J is TRBJ2-5, with 9 bases aligning to TRBD1. This CDR3 has 16 residues. V dropped 5 bases and J dropped 4; count of bases not matched to a gene: 11. CDR3 region: CASSEDGTGWGETQYF. The CDR3 DNA sequence: TGTGCCAGCAGTGAAGATGGGACAGGGTGGGGAGAGACCCAGTACTTC.

The V gene is TRBV28, the J gene TRBJ1-5; 9 bases align to TRBD1. Per germline, CDR1 MDHEN and CDR2 SYDVKM. With 6 bases clipped from V and 2 bases from J, the junction kept 11 bases outside the gene matches. The CDR3 contains 17 residues. CDR3 in DNA: TGTGCCAGCAGCACATTACAGGGGGCGCGAGGCAATCAGCCCCAGCATTTT. This gives the protein CASSTLQGARGNQPQHF.

This clonotype was seen only a few times. A read error is possible here, since a much larger clone lies one base away. This chain joins TRBV2 and TRBJ2-7; D is unclear. Trimming removed 3 bases at V and 4 bases at J, with 1 base between. Germline lookup yields CDR1 SNHLY and CDR2 FYNNEI. This CDR3 has 10 residues. The CDR3 here is CASSDYEQYF. CDR3 DNA: TGTGCCAGCAGTGATTACGAGCAGTACTTC.